Listed below are T cell receptor beta chains from one sample, sequenced in a study of shared clonotypes between healthy human individuals. TCRdb keeps only in-frame clones here, not all; method: immunoSEQ multiplex PCR. The table shows 640,000 or so clones, with roughly 78% occurring only once. The sample taken for sequencing was memory CD4+ T cells sorted from blood. Receptors were obtained from a woman aged 25-40 years in good health. Both conserved end residues are part of each CDR3. A D gene is named only where the DNA matches it firmly. Size is stated for part of the rows, as once, few or many counts, or as a class when the clone is expanded.

J gene,D gene,CDR3 length,clone size,V gene,CDR3 protein,CDR3 DNA
TRBJ2-7,.,13,.,TRBV15,CATSTGERGEQYF,TGTGCCACCTCTACGGGGGAGAGAGGGGAGCAGTACTTC
TRBJ2-7,TRBD2,15,.,TRBV19,CASSNSTSAHGDSYF,TGTGCCAGTAGCAATAGCACTAGCGCCCATGGGGACTCGTACTTC
TRBJ2-4,TRBD2,18,.,TRBV11-1,CASSSLAGVPWAKNIQYF,TGTGCCAGCTCATCACTAGCGGGAGTTCCATGGGCCAAAAACATTCAGTACTTC
TRBJ1-1,.,13,many,TRBV14,CASSQDTNTEAFF,TGTGCCAGCAGCCAAGACACGAACACTGAAGCTTTCTTT
TRBJ1-5,.,16,.,TRBV6-1,CASSEAHGSGNQPQHF,TGTGCCAGCAGTGAAGCGCATGGATCGGGCAATCAGCCCCAGCATTTT
TRBJ1-5,.,14,.,TRBV25-1,CASSDMDFGQPQHF,TGTGCCAGCAGTGACATGGATTTTGGTCAGCCCCAGCATTTT
TRBJ2-1,.,15,.,TRBV6-5,CASSYGGAEVNEQFF,TGTGCCAGCAGTTACGGCGGGGCTGAGGTCAATGAGCAGTTCTTC
TRBJ2-2,TRBD2,16,.,TRBV7-9,CASSAGLAGVGGELFF,TGTGCCAGCAGCGCGGGACTAGCGGGAGTGGGCGGGGAGCTGTTTTTT
TRBJ2-7,TRBD2,15,.,TRBV27,CASSLGLAGAYEQYF,TGTGCCAGCAGTTTAGGACTAGCGGGCGCCTACGAGCAGTACTTC
TRBJ1-2,.,15,.,TRBV2,CASKERSGGNYGYTF,TGTGCCAGCAAAGAAAGGTCGGGGGGAAACTATGGCTACACCTTC
TRBJ2-2,.,15,few,TRBV19,CASTLRGRNTGELFF,TGTGCCAGTACCCTTCGGGGGAGAAACACCGGGGAGCTGTTTTTT
TRBJ2-3,.,18,.,TRBV5-4,CASSRDSGWRGSTDTQYF,TGTGCCAGCAGCAGGGACTCCGGTTGGCGGGGCAGCACAGATACGCAGTATTTT
TRBJ2-2,TRBD2,18,few,TRBV7-2,CASSNEPVAGGLGGELFF,TGTGCCAGCAGCAACGAACCCGTAGCGGGAGGGCTAGGCGGGGAGCTGTTTTTT
TRBJ1-4,TRBD1,16,.,TRBV9,CASSSGGVNYREKLFF,TGTGCCAGTAGCTCAGGGGGCGTGAATTATCGCGAAAAACTGTTTTTT
TRBJ1-2,.,12,.,TRBV11-2,CASSLVSDGYTF,TGTGCCAGCAGCCTGGTATCAGATGGCTACACCTTC
TRBJ2-3,.,12,.,TRBV2,CATRAFADTQYF,TGTGCCACTAGGGCATTCGCGGATACGCAGTATTTT
TRBJ2-7,TRBD2,15,.,TRBV18,CASSRGTSDTYEQYF,TGTGCCAGCTCACGAGGGACTAGCGATACCTACGAGCAGTACTTC
TRBJ2-5,.,13,.,TRBV13,CASSLGREETQYF,TGTGCCAGCAGCTTAGGCAGGGAAGAGACCCAGTACTTC
TRBJ1-4,TRBD1,15,.,TRBV28,CASSPRTGTNEKLFF,TGTGCCAGCAGTCCTCGGACAGGGACAAATGAAAAACTGTTTTTT
TRBJ2-7,.,15,.,TRBV5-7,CASRLEGIASEEQYF,TGTGCCAGCAGGTTAGAGGGGATCGCGAGTGAAGAGCAGTACTTC
TRBJ1-4,.,15,.,TRBV18,CASSPPGESNEKLFF,TGTGCCAGCTCACCACCGGGCGAAAGTAATGAAAAACTGTTTTTT
TRBJ2-2,TRBD1,13,.,TRBV5-1,CASKQGETGELFF,TGCGCCAGCAAACAGGGGGAAACCGGGGAGCTGTTTTTT
TRBJ2-7,.,14,.,TRBV5-1,CASSLRGPIYEQYF,TGTGCCAGCAGCCTAAGGGGCCCAATCTACGAGCAGTACTTC
TRBJ2-1,.,15,.,TRBV5-1,CASSRSTGVYNEQFF,TGCGCCAGCAGTCGGTCGACGGGAGTGTACAATGAGCAGTTCTTC
TRBJ2-7,TRBD1,19,.,TRBV11-2,CASSSRPVGPGQSSYEQYF,TGTGCCAGCAGCTCCAGACCTGTGGGACCGGGACAGAGCTCCTACGAGCAGTACTTC
TRBJ2-3,.,17,.,TRBV27,CASSPYTSPGGTDTQYF,TGTGCCAGCAGTCCCTATACGTCCCCCGGAGGAACAGATACGCAGTATTTT
TRBJ2-7,.,13,many,TRBV5-6,CASSPAESYEQYF,TGTGCCAGCAGCCCCGCAGAATCCTACGAGCAGTACTTC
TRBJ2-1,TRBD2,17,.,TRBV28,CASSTFLAGGVYNEQFF,TGTGCCAGCAGCACTTTTCTAGCGGGAGGTGTCTACAATGAGCAGTTCTTC
TRBJ1-4,.,14,.,TRBV7-8,CASSLGVNNEKLFF,TGTGCCAGCAGCTTAGGAGTTAACAATGAAAAACTGTTTTTT
TRBJ2-7,TRBD2,14,.,TRBV5-1,CASSTAGRYYEQYF,TGCGCCAGCAGCACAGCGGGAAGGTACTACGAGCAGTACTTC
TRBJ1-1,.,14,.,TRBV27,CASSYHGENTEAFF,TGTGCCAGCAGTTATCACGGCGAAAACACTGAAGCTTTCTTT
TRBJ2-7,.,11,.,TRBV2,CASGDLYEQYF,TGTGCCAGCGGGGACCTCTACGAGCAGTACTTC
TRBJ2-7,TRBD1,14,.,TRBV7-3,CASSLSQGRNEQYF,TGTGCCAGCAGCTTATCACAGGGGAGAAACGAGCAGTACTTC
TRBJ1-4,.,15,many,TRBV25-1,CASGLGTSVREKLFF,TGTGCCAGCGGGCTAGGGACTTCGGTCCGTGAAAAACTGTTTTTT
TRBJ2-7,.,14,.,TRBV29-1,CSGRGQGPTYEQYF,TGCAGCGGGAGGGGGCAGGGGCCTACCTACGAGCAGTACTTC
TRBJ2-1,.,15,.,TRBV6-5,CASSRDGNSYNEQFF,TGTGCCAGCAGTCGCGACGGGAACTCCTACAATGAGCAGTTCTTC
TRBJ1-1,.,14,.,TRBV6-1,CASSPRGGTTEAFF,TGTGCCAGCAGTCCCCGGGGAGGGACCACTGAAGCTTTCTTT
TRBJ2-3,TRBD1,16,.,TRBV15,CATSSYGTGDTDTQYF,TGTGCCACCAGCAGCTACGGGACAGGAGACACAGATACGCAGTATTTT
TRBJ2-5,.,17,.,TRBV16,CASSQSGSRRGQETQYF,TGTGCCAGCAGCCAATCGGGTTCCAGGAGGGGTCAAGAGACCCAGTACTTC
TRBJ1-1,.,15,.,TRBV5-1,CASSLRGARNTEAFF,TGCGCCAGCAGCTTGAGGGGGGCCCGGAACACTGAAGCTTTCTTT
TRBJ2-1,.,14,.,TRBV7-8,CASSFRERYNEQFF,TGTGCCAGCAGCTTTAGGGAGCGTTACAATGAGCAGTTCTTC
TRBJ2-1,TRBD2,16,few,TRBV7-9,CASSLAGTSGHREQFF,TGTGCCAGCAGCTTAGCCGGGACTAGCGGCCACAGGGAGCAGTTCTTC
TRBJ2-5,.,14,.,TRBV11-2,CASSLKADQETQYF,TGTGCCAGCAGCTTAAAAGCCGATCAAGAGACCCAGTACTTC
TRBJ2-7,.,15,.,TRBV2,CASSEMVASSYEQYF,TGTGCCAGCAGTGAAATGGTAGCGAGCTCCTACGAGCAGTACTTC
TRBJ2-7,TRBD2,14,.,TRBV2,CASRGTSGNYEQYF,TGTGCCAGCAGAGGGACTAGCGGAAACTACGAGCAGTACTTC
TRBJ1-5,.,13,.,TRBV19,CASSTVSNQPQHF,TGTGCCAGTAGTACTGTTAGCAATCAGCCCCAGCATTTT
TRBJ2-7,.,14,.,TRBV5-6,CASTSRIGFYEQYF,TGTGCCAGCACCAGCCGTATTGGGTTCTACGAGCAGTACTTC
TRBJ1-3,.,14,.,TRBV7-9,CASATGGFGNTIYF,TGTGCCAGCGCGACGGGAGGGTTTGGAAACACCATATATTTT
TRBJ2-7,.,14,.,TRBV6-6,CASSFRRDTYEQYF,TGTGCCAGCAGTTTCCGCCGGGACACCTACGAGCAGTACTTC
TRBJ2-2,TRBD2,15,once,TRBV11-2,CASSFGTSGTGELFF,TGTGCCAGCAGCTTCGGGACTAGTGGCACCGGGGAGCTGTTTTTT
TRBJ1-2,.,15,.,TRBV28,CASSLKQTGPRGYTF,TGTGCCAGCAGTCTCAAGCAGACAGGACCTAGGGGCTACACCTTC
TRBJ2-7,TRBD1,16,.,TRBV4-1,CASSQDFGTGGYEQYF,TGCGCCAGCAGCCAAGATTTCGGGACAGGGGGCTACGAGCAGTACTTC
TRBJ2-7,TRBD1,13,.,TRBV29-1,CSVRDRGQYEQYF,TGCAGCGTCCGGGACAGGGGGCAGTACGAGCAGTACTTC
TRBJ2-1,.,13,.,TRBV5-6,CASSLGDRSIQFF,TGTGCCAGCAGCTTGGGAGACAGGAGTATTCAGTTCTTC
TRBJ2-7,TRBD1,13,.,TRBV18,CASSQTGGNEQYF,TGTGCCAGCTCACAAACAGGGGGCAACGAGCAGTACTTC